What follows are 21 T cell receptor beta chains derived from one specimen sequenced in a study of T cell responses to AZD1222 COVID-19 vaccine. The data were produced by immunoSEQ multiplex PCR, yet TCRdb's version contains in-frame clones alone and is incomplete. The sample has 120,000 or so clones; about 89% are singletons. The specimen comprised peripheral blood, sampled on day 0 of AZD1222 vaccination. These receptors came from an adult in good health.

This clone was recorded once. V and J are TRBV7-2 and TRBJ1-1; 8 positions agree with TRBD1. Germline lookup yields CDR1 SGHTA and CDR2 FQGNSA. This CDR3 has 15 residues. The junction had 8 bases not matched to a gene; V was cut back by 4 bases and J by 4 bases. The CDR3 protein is CASSYRTGRGTEAFF. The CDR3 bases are TGTGCCAGCAGCTACCGGACAGGGAGGGGCACTGAAGCTTTCTTT. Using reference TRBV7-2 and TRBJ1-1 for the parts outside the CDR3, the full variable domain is GAGVSQSPSNKVTEKGKDVELRCDPISGHTALYWYRQSLGQGLEFLIYFQGNSAPDKSGLPSDRFSAERTGGSVSTLTIQRTQQEDSAVYLCASSYRTGRGTEAFFGQGTRLTVV.

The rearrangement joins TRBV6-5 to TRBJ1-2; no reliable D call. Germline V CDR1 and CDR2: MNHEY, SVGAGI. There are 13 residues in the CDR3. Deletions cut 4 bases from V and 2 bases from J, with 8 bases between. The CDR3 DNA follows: TGTGCCAGCAGTTTCTCTGAAAACTATGGCTACACCTTC. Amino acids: CASSFSENYGYTF.

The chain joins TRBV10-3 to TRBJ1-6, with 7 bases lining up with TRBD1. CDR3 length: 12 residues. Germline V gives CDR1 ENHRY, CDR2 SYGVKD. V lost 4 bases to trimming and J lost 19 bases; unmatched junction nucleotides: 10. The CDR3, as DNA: TGTGCCATCAGTGCCGATGGGGGACAGAGACACTTT. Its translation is CAISADGGQRHF.

DNA of the CDR3: TGTGCCAGCAGCCTGGACTACTTCGGGCAGTACTTC. As protein: CASSLDYFGQYF. The V gene is TRBV7-2, the J gene TRBJ2-7, with D perhaps TRBD2 (6 bases). The V end was cut by 5 bases, the J end by 9 bases, with 14 bases between. The CDR3 spans 12 residues. Per the germline V gene, CDR1 is SGHTA and CDR2 is FQGNSA.

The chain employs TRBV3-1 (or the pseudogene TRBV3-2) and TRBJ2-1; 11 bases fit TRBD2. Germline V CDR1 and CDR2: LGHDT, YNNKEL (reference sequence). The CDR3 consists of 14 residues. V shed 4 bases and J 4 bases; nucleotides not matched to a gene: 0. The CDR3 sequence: CASSRLAGYNEQFF. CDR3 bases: TGTGCCAGCAGCCGACTAGCGGGGTACAATGAGCAGTTCTTC.

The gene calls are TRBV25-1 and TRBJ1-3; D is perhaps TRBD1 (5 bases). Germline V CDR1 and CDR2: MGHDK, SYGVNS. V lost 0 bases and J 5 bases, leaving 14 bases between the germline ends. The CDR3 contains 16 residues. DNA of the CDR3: TGTGCCAGCAGTGAATATTGGGGGGTTGAGAGAAACACCATATATTTT. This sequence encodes CASSEYWGVERNTIYF.

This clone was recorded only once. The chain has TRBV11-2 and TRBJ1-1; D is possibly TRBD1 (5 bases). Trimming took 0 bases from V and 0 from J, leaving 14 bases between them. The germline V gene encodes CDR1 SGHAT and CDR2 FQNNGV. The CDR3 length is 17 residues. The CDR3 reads CASSLDLPGGMNTEAFF. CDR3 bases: TGTGCCAGCAGCTTAGATTTGCCGGGGGGAATGAACACTGAAGCTTTCTTT.

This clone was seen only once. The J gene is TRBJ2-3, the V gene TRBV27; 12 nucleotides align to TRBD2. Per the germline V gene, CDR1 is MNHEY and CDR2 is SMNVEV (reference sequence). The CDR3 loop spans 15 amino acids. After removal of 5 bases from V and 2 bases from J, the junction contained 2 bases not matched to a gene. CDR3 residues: CASSRLAGVTDTQYF. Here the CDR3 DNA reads TGTGCCAGCAGTCGACTAGCGGGGGTCACAGATACGCAGTATTTT.

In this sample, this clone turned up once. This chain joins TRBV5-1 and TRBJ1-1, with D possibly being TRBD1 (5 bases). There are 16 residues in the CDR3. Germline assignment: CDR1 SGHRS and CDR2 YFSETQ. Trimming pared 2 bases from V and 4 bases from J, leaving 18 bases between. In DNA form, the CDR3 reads TGCGCCAGCAGCTTTGGGGACGGGGGTAGGGTCACTGAAGCTTTCTTT. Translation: CASSFGDGGRVTEAFF.

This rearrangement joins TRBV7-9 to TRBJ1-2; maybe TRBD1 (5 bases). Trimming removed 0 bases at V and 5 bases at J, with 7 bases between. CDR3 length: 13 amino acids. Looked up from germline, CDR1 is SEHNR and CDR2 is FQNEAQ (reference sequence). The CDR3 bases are TGTGCCAGCAGCTTAGCCGGGGGGTATGGCTACACCTTC. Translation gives CASSLAGGYGYTF.

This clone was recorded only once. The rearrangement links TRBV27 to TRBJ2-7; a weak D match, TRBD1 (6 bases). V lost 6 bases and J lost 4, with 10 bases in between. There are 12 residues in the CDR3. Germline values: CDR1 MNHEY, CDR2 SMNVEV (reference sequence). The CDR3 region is CASSPQGYEQYF. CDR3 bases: TGTGCCAGCAGCCCACAGGGATACGAGCAGTACTTC.

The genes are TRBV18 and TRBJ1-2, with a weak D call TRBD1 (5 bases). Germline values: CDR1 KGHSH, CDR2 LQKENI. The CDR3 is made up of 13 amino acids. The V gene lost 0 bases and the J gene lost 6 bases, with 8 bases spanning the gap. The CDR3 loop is CASSPPGVHGYTF. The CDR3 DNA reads TGTGCCAGCTCACCACCGGGGGTTCATGGCTACACCTTC.

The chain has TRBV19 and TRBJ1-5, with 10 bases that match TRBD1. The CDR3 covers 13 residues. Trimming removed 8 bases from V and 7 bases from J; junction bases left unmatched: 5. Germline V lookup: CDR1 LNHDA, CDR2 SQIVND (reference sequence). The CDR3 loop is CASGGQGDQPQHF. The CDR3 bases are TGTGCCAGTGGCGGACAGGGGGACCAGCCCCAGCATTTT.

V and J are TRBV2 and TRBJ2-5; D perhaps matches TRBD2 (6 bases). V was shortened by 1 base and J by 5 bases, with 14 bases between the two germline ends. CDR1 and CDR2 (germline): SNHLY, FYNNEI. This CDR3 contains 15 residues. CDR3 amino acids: CASSEGTARGETQYF. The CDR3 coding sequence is TGTGCCAGCAGTGAAGGAACCGCTCGGGGGGAGACCCAGTACTTC.

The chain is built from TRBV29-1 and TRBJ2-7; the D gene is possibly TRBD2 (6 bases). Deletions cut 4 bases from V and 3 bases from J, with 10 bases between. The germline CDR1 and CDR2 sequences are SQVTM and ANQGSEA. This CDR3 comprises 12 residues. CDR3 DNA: TGCAGCGTTGCCGGGGGAGGCTACGAGCAGTACTTC. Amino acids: CSVAGGGYEQYF.

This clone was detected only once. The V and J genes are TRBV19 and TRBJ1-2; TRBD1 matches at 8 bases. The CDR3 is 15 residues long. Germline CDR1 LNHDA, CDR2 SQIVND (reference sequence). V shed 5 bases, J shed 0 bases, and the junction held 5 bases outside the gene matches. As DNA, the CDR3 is TGTGCCAGTAGTGGGACAGGTGAACCTAACTATGGCTACACCTTC. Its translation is CASSGTGEPNYGYTF.

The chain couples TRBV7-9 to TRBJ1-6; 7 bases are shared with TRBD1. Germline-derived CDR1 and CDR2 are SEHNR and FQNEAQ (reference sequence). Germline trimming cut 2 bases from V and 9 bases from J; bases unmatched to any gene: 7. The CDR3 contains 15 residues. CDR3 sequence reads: CASSLSSGGGSPLHF. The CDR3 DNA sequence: TGTGCCAGCAGCTTATCCTCAGGGGGTGGTTCACCCCTCCACTTT.

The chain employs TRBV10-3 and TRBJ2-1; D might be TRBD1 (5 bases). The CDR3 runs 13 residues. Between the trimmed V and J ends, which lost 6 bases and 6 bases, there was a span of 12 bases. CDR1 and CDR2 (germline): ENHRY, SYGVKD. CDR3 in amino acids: CAIRQDTSNEQFF. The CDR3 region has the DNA TGTGCCATCAGACAGGACACGAGCAATGAGCAGTTCTTC.

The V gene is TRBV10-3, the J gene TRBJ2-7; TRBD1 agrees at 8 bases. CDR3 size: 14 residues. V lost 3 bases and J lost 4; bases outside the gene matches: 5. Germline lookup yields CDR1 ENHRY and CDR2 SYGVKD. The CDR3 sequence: CAISDGTGFYEQYF. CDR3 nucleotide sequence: TGTGCCATCAGTGACGGGACAGGATTTTACGAGCAGTACTTC.

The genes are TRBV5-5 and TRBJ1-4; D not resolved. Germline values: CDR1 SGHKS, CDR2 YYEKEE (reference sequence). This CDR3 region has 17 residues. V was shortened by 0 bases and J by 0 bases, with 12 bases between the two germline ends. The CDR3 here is CASSLAKAIATNEKLFF. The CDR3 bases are TGTGCCAGCAGCTTGGCCAAGGCCATAGCAACTAATGAAAAACTGTTTTTT.

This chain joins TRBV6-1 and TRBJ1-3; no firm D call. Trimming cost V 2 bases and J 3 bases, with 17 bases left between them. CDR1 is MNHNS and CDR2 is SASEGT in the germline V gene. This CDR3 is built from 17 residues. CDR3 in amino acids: CASSENLVEGSGNTIYF. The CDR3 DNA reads TGTGCCAGCAGTGAAAACTTAGTCGAGGGAAGTGGAAACACCATATATTTT.